What follows are 4 T cell receptor beta chains derived from one specimen sequenced in a study of blood T cell repertoires in COVID-19. Libraries were prepared by immunoSEQ multiplex PCR; TCRdb keeps only in-frame clonotypes and omits some of them. There are some 160,000 clones in the sample; less than 90% occur only once, and roughly 8% lies in the top ten. Sequenced input: PBMCs or T cells enriched from blood (not recorded which). The receptors derive from a woman in her forties or fifties who had recovered from COVID-19.

The chain is built from TRBV18 and TRBJ2-4, with unresolved D. This CDR3 comprises 13 residues. V lost 2 bases and J lost 4, with 6 bases in between. Germline CDR1 KGHSH, CDR2 LQKENI. The CDR3 region has the DNA TGTGCCAGCTCACCATCCGGGAAAAACATTCAGTACTTC. This gives the protein CASSPSGKNIQYF.

This clone was seen only once. The rearrangement links TRBV15 to TRBJ2-5; 7 nucleotides line up with TRBD1. The germline gives CDR1 LNHNV, CDR2 YYDKDF (reference sequence). V gave up 4 bases and J gave up 5 bases; unmatched junction bases: 4. The CDR3 runs to 13 residues. Here the CDR3 DNA reads TGTGCCACCAGCAAGGGGGCACGGGAGACCCAGTACTTC. Residues: CATSKGARETQYF. The full variable domain, completed using reference TRBV15 and TRBJ2-5, is DAMVIQNPRYQVTQFGKPVTLSCSQTLNHNVMYWYQQKSSQAPKLLFHYYDKDFNNEADTPDNFQSRRPNTSFCFLDIRSPGLGDTAMYLCATSKGARETQYFGPGTRLLVL.

About this clone itself: The sample carries other DNA sequences with the same CDR3. The chain combines TRBV7-9 with TRBJ1-1; TRBD1 might be the D (6 bases). The germline gives CDR1 SEHNR, CDR2 FQNEAQ (reference sequence). V was cut by 5 bases and J by 4 bases, with 11 bases left in between. The CDR3 contains 13 residues. CDR3 coding DNA: TGTGCCAGCAGCCTTCAGGGGAGCACTGAAGCTTTCTTT. This sequence encodes CASSLQGSTEAFF. Using reference TRBV7-9 and TRBJ1-1 for the parts outside the CDR3, the full variable domain is DTGVSQNPRHKITKRGQNVTFRCDPISEHNRLYWYRQTLGQGPEFLTYFQNEAQLEKSRLLSDRFSAERPKGSFSTLEIQRTEQGDSAMYLCASSLQGSTEAFFGQGTRLTVV.

The gene calls are TRBV24-1 and TRBJ2-7; TRBD1 aligns across 7 bases. J was trimmed by 2 bases and V by 5 bases; bases with no gene match: 14. In germline, CDR1 is KGHDR, CDR2 SFDVKD. The CDR3 has 17 amino acids. CDR3 in amino acids: CATSGPYGTEATYEQYF. For the CDR3, the DNA is TGTGCCACCAGTGGCCCTTATGGGACAGAAGCCACCTACGAGCAGTACTTC.